This TCR beta chain was recorded in a study of chemoradiotherapy in HPV16-positive cancers. Study as a whole: Candidate HPV-specific clones and shared TCR motifs came from two HPV16-positive patients. Study findings and constraints: Candidate HPV-specific clones and E7-related TCR motifs grew in tumor during treatment.

Repeated repertoire sampling spanned the course of chemoradiotherapy. The CDR3 extends over 15 amino acids. The ends were cut back, 0 bases at V and 6 bases at J, with 16 bases in the middle. Germline V CDR1 and CDR2: SGHNT, YYREEE (reference sequence). This clone was found once. The target antigen is unknown. Measured with immunoSEQ multiplex PCR; TCRdb has only the in-frame clones, and not every one. This table has roughly 30,000 clones, about 92% appearing once. The rearrangement links TRBV5-4 to TRBJ2-7; a possible D gene is TRBD1 (6 bases). The TCR was taken from a human donor with HPV-associated anogenital cancer. The sequencing used blood, collected from a patient who underwent chemoradiotherapy. As DNA, the CDR3 is TGTGCCAGCAGCTTGGATCAGGGGACGCTATTCGAGCAGTACTTC. Translated: CASSLDQGTLFEQYF.